The next 20 T cell receptor beta chains were all read from a single sample in a study of T cell therapy after organ transplantation. Clones were sequenced by immunoSEQ multiplex PCR, and TCRdb holds only the in-frame ones, with some missing. The table has some 48,000 clones, about 94% seen once. No antigen has been assigned to these receptors. The sequencing here drew on CD8+ T cells from blood, taken before autologous CMV-specific T cell therapy. The receptors derive from a human patient who had received a solid organ transplant and had CMV disease.

The chain carries TRBV5-6 and TRBJ2-3; tentatively, D is TRBD1 (6 bases). The CDR3 is 15 residues long. In germline, CDR1 is SGHDT, CDR2 YYEEEE. The V gene lost 0 bases and the J gene lost 4 bases, with 12 bases spanning the gap. The CDR3 spells CASSLGQGRADTQYF. The CDR3 DNA is TGTGCCAGCAGCTTGGGCCAGGGGAGAGCAGATACGCAGTATTTT.

V gene TRBV29-1 combines with J gene TRBJ2-7, with D possibly TRBD1 on 6 matching bases. There are 14 residues in the CDR3. The V gene's germline CDR1 is SQVTM and CDR2 ANQGSEA. V shed 0 bases and J shed 0 bases, with 9 bases lying between them. The CDR3: CSVEDRTASYEQYF. The CDR3, as DNA: TGCAGCGTTGAAGATCGGACAGCCTCCTACGAGCAGTACTTC.

The chain links TRBV15 to TRBJ2-2; no reliable D call. Trimming removed 4 bases from V and 0 bases from J, with 6 bases in between. There are 14 residues in the CDR3. From germline, CDR1 is LNHNV and CDR2 YYDKDF (reference sequence). CDR3 sequence (DNA): TGTGCCACCAGCATCAAGTCGAACACCGGGGAGCTGTTTTTT. Protein product: CATSIKSNTGELFF.

This CDR3 is CSVLTGSSYEQYF. CDR3 bases: TGCAGCGTTCTAACAGGGAGCTCCTACGAGCAGTACTTC. The chain couples TRBV29-1 to TRBJ2-7, with TRBD1 as a possible D gene (6 bases). The CDR3 spans 13 residues. Germline CDR1 SQVTM, CDR2 ANQGSEA. Trimming took off 5 bases at V and 0 bases at J, with 11 bases between the two ends.

A single count supports this clone. The chain is built from TRBV5-1 and TRBJ2-2; perhaps D is TRBD1 or TRBD2 (5 bases each). The CDR3 consists of 18 residues. The ends were cut back, 2 bases at V and 1 base at J, with 18 bases in the middle. Per germline, CDR1 SGHRS and CDR2 YFSETQ. The CDR3 reads CASSLAWGRDQNTGELFF. The CDR3, as DNA: TGCGCCAGCAGCTTAGCGTGGGGCAGGGACCAGAACACCGGGGAGCTGTTTTTT. Full variable domain (remainder filled in from reference TRBV5-1 and TRBJ2-2): KAGVTQTPRYLIKTRGQQVTLSCSPISGHRSVSWYQQTPGQGLQFLFEYFSETQRNKGNFPGRFSGRQFSNSRSEMNVSTLELGDSALYLCASSLAWGRDQNTGELFFGEGSRLTVL.

This chain connects TRBV13 to TRBJ1-4, with 9 bases aligning to TRBD1. Germline CDR1 is PRHDT and CDR2 is FYEKMQ (reference sequence). V gave up 4 bases and J gave up 5 bases; unmatched junction bases: 5. CDR3 length equals 15 residues. The DNA for the CDR3 is TGTGCCAGCAGCTCTACAGGGGGCCGAAATGAAAAACTGTTTTTT. It yields the protein CASSSTGGRNEKLFF.

The rearrangement joins TRBV7-8 to TRBJ2-7, with 8 bases that match TRBD2. The V and J ends lost 3 bases and 6 bases, in that order; junction bases with no gene match: 10. Germline CDR1 and CDR2: SGHVS and FQNEAQ. The CDR3 spans 15 residues. In nucleotides, the CDR3 is TGTGCCAGCAGCTTCTCCAGAGCGGGAGACCCCGAGCAGTACTTC. The encoded protein is CASSFSRAGDPEQYF.

V is TRBV11-2 and J is TRBJ2-7; D unresolved. CDR3 size: 14 residues. In germline, CDR1 is SGHAT, CDR2 FQNNGV. Trimming pared 5 bases from V and 2 bases from J, leaving 13 bases between. In nucleotides, the CDR3 is TGTGCCAGCAGCGTGACTGAAATTACCTACGAGCAGTACTTC. Amino acid sequence: CASSVTEITYEQYF.

The V gene is TRBV9, the J gene TRBJ2-1; 7 bases agree with TRBD1. This CDR3 is 14 amino acids long. V dropped 0 bases and J dropped 4; count of bases not matched to a gene: 1. Germline V gene lookup returns CDR1 SGDLS and CDR2 YYNGEE. CDR3 loop: CASSVGTGYNEQFF. CDR3 bases: TGTGCCAGCAGCGTAGGGACAGGTTACAATGAGCAGTTCTTC.

This chain connects TRBV5-1 to TRBJ1-2; tentatively, D is TRBD1 (6 bases). The CDR3 is 14 amino acids. Trimming removed 1 base from V and 8 bases from J, with 15 bases in between. Germline CDR1 SGHRS, CDR2 YFSETQ. CDR3 region: CASSLSGTRIGYTF. For the CDR3, the DNA is TGCGCCAGCAGCTTGTCCGGGACAAGGATAGGCTACACCTTC.

The rearrangement uses TRBV15 and TRBJ2-1, with 8 bases identical to TRBD2. CDR3 size: 14 residues. Losses at the gene ends were 2 bases for V and 6 bases for J; bases not matched to a gene: 3. CDR1 and CDR2 (germline): LNHNV, YYDKDF (reference sequence). The CDR3 DNA is TGTGCCACCAGCAGAAGCGGGAGAGGCAATGAGCAGTTCTTC. This codes for CATSRSGRGNEQFF.

The chain employs TRBV4-1 and TRBJ2-7; 10 bases line up with TRBD2. V was pared by 5 bases and J by 4 bases, with 8 bases of the junction left unmatched. This CDR3 has 15 amino acids. Germline lookup yields CDR1 MGHRA and CDR2 YSYEKL. Written as DNA, the CDR3 is TGCGCCAGCAGCGAAGGACTAGCGGAGATTTACGAGCAGTACTTC. This encodes CASSEGLAEIYEQYF.

The chain has TRBV4-1 and TRBJ2-7; tentatively, D is TRBD1 (8 bases). V lost 5 bases and J lost 3, with 20 bases in between. Germline values: CDR1 MGHRA, CDR2 YSYEKL. The CDR3 is 16 residues long. In DNA, the CDR3 is TGCGCCAGCAGCTTACAGGGGGGGACACGAGGCTACGAGCAGTACTTC. The encoded protein is CASSLQGGTRGYEQYF.

The chain has TRBV9 and TRBJ2-3; TRBD2 agrees at 8 bases. This CDR3 contains 15 residues. V shed 4 bases, J shed 1 base, and the junction held 5 bases outside the gene matches. Germline V lookup: CDR1 SGDLS, CDR2 YYNGEE. The CDR3 nucleotides read TGTGCCAGCAGCCTCGGGAGGGTGGGCACAGATACGCAGTATTTT. The encoded protein is CASSLGRVGTDTQYF. The full variable domain, completed using reference TRBV9 and TRBJ2-3, is DSGVTQTPKHLITATGQRVTLRCSPRSGDLSVYWYQQSLDQGLQFLIQYYNGEERAKGNILERFSAQQFPDLHSELNLSSLELGDSALYFCASSLGRVGTDTQYFGPGTRLTVL.

This clone appeared once. V gene TRBV6-5 combines with J gene TRBJ2-5, with TRBD1 matching 10 bases. This CDR3 is 14 amino acids long. The J segment lost 5 bases and the V segment lost 4 bases, leaving 4 bases of the junction unmatched. Germline lookup yields CDR1 MNHEY and CDR2 SVGAGI. DNA for the CDR3: TGTGCCAGCAGTTCGGACAGGGGGACGGAGACCCAGTACTTC. It translates to CASSSDRGTETQYF.

Only one count was recorded for this clone. The V and J genes are TRBV30 and TRBJ1-3; D gene uncertain. V was clipped by 4 bases and J by 0 bases, with 13 bases between them. Germline lookup yields CDR1 GTSNPN and CDR2 SVGIG (reference sequence). The CDR3 has 15 residues. In DNA, the CDR3 is TGTGCCTGGACCCGGGAAGCCCGCTCTGGAAACACCATATATTTT. Translation: CAWTREARSGNTIYF.

The V and J genes are TRBV4-3 and TRBJ2-3; D perhaps matches TRBD1 (6 bases). The V end was cut by 4 bases, the J end by 4 bases, with 12 bases between. The length of the CDR3 is 14 residues. Germline lookup yields CDR1 LGHNA and CDR2 YSLEER. As DNA, the CDR3 is TGCGCCAGCAGCCTCGGTGCAGGGGCAGATACGCAGTATTTT. This translates into CASSLGAGADTQYF.

The V call is TRBV5-5, the J call TRBJ2-7; 9 positions match TRBD1. CDR3 length: 13 amino acids. Germline V gives CDR1 SGHKS, CDR2 YYEKEE (reference sequence). V lost 6 bases to trimming and J lost 5 bases; unmatched junction nucleotides: 6. For the CDR3, the DNA is TGTGCCAGCAACATACAGGGGGCCCACGAGCAGTACTTC. Translation gives CASNIQGAHEQYF.

J is TRBJ2-6 and V is TRBV10-2; D is possibly TRBD1 or TRBD2 (5 bases each). The germline V and J ends were trimmed by 2 bases and 4 bases, with 9 bases remaining between them. Germline values: CDR1 WSHSY, CDR2 SAAADI. CDR3 length equals 15 residues. The CDR3 loop reads CASSEGGLGANVLTF. The CDR3 nucleotides are TGCGCCAGCAGTGAGGGGGGTCTCGGGGCCAACGTCCTGACTTTC.

The chain carries TRBV9 and TRBJ1-3; no firm D call. CDR1 and CDR2 (germline): SGDLS, YYNGEE. Trimming removed 3 bases from V and 8 bases from J, with 12 bases in between. There are 13 residues in the CDR3. The CDR3 here is CASSATSSDTIYF. CDR3 nucleotide sequence: TGTGCCAGCAGCGCTACAAGCTCGGACACCATATATTTT.